This T cell receptor (beta chain) was documented in a study of blood T cells in healthy people across ages. This clonotype has ten or more counts. Its antigen is undetermined. V was clipped by 6 bases and J by 3 bases, with 9 bases between them. CDR3 size: 13 residues. Germline loops: CDR1 MNHNY, CDR2 SVGAGI (reference sequence). Notes on the study in general: PBMC samples, being unsorted, prevented any conclusive comparison of naive and antigen-experienced cells.

With a J-beta primer mix and a sample-barcoded 5' primer, a second PCR ran roughly 6 to 12 cycles. Each cDNA molecule was tagged by a template-switch adaptor that had 12 random nucleotides. TCRdb reprocessed the 5' RACE reads with MiXCR, giving one entry per CDR3 protein. The sample consists of about 1.1 million distinct CDR3 sequences, approximately 38% of them appearing once. Input material: blood. The genes are TRBV6-6 and TRBJ1-5; D gene ambiguous. This receptor was identified in a man younger than 35 in good health. CDR3 residues: CASRDTHNQPQHF. Here the CDR3 DNA reads TGTGCCAGCAGAGACACACACAATCAGCCCCAGCATTTT.